The 15 T cell receptor beta chains below were found in one sample sequenced in a study of blood T cell repertoires in COVID-19 (TCRdb year 2020). The method was the immunoSEQ multiplex PCR assay. TCRdb limited this immuneACCESS table to in-frame rearrangements with V and J called. A share of clones is missing; checked studies link under half to unresolved V genes, and the rest is unexplained. The sample table lists 300,000 to 400,000 clones, approximately 89% of them with a count of one. The top ten hold approximately 1.6% of the sample. The sequencing sample was made of peripheral blood. These receptor sequences come from a woman aged 25 to 45 with COVID-19, enrolled during active disease.

CDR3 nucleotide sequence: TGTGCCAGTAGTGGACTGATGAACACTGAAGCTTTCTTT. It codes for CASSGLMNTEAFF. The V call is TRBV19, the J call TRBJ1-1; D gene uncertain. The germline V gene has CDR1 LNHDA and CDR2 SQIVND (reference sequence). The V gene lost 5 bases and the J gene lost 0 bases, with 7 bases spanning the gap. The CDR3 consists of 13 residues.

This clone was seen only a few times. V usage is TRBV28 and J usage is TRBJ1-1; D might be TRBD1 (6 bases). Per germline, CDR1 MDHEN and CDR2 SYDVKM. The CDR3 consists of 13 residues. V lost 4 bases and J lost 5, with 11 bases in between. The CDR3 DNA reads as TGTGCCAGCAGTTATCAGGGGACGACTGAAGCTTTCTTT. Translation: CASSYQGTTEAFF.

This clone was detected once. V is TRBV27 and J is TRBJ2-7; D is perhaps TRBD1 (5 bases). The CDR3 loop spans 14 amino acids. V was cut by 2 bases and J by 5 bases, with 13 bases left in between. Germline V gene lookup returns CDR1 MNHEY and CDR2 SMNVEV (reference sequence). The CDR3 coding sequence is TGTGCCAGCAGTTTACTACAGGCCTTGAACGAGCAGTACTTC. It yields the protein CASSLLQALNEQYF.

This clone was picked up a small number of times. This sequence joins TRBV6-5 and TRBJ1-6, with D tentatively TRBD1 (6 bases). This CDR3 has 13 residues. The germline V gene has CDR1 MNHEY and CDR2 SVGAGI. Trimming took off 10 bases at V and 6 bases at J, with 13 bases between the two ends. CDR3 DNA sequence: TGTGCCACCTCGGACAGCGCTAATTCACCCCTCCACTTT. Protein product: CATSDSANSPLHF.

The V and J genes are TRBV11-3 and TRBJ2-3; D possibly corresponds to TRBD1 (5 bases). Per the germline V gene, CDR1 is SGHNT and CDR2 is YENEEA. V dropped 5 bases and J dropped 4 bases, with 13 bases sitting between them. The CDR3 is 14 amino acids. CDR3 sequence: CASSQGEGADTQYF. As DNA, the CDR3 is TGTGCCAGCAGCCAGGGTGAAGGGGCAGATACGCAGTATTTT.

The chain joins TRBV7-8 to TRBJ2-5, with 9 bases identical to TRBD1. The V segment lost 5 bases and the J segment 4 bases; nucleotides outside the gene matches: 8. The length of the CDR3 is 15 residues. Germline V gene data show CDR1 as SGHVS and CDR2 as FQNEAQ. The CDR3 here is CASSIKTGGTETQYF. CDR3 in DNA: TGTGCCAGCAGCATAAAGACAGGGGGTACAGAGACCCAGTACTTC.

V is TRBV7-6 and J is TRBJ2-1; 10 bases are a match to TRBD1. The CDR3 contains 13 residues. CDR1 and CDR2 from the germline V gene are SGHVS and FNYEAQ. After removal of 1 base from V and 9 bases from J, the junction contained 0 bases not matched to a gene. CDR3 DNA: TGTGCCAGCAGCTTAGGGACAGGGGGTGAGCAGTTCTTC. This sequence encodes CASSLGTGGEQFF.

V and J are TRBV28 and TRBJ1-2, with 7 bases fitting TRBD1. CDR3 size: 15 residues. Looked up from germline, CDR1 is MDHEN and CDR2 is SYDVKM. J was trimmed by 8 bases and V by 7 bases; bases with no gene match: 16. Here the CDR3 DNA reads TGTGCCAGCACAAGCCTTCCCCCAGGGGGTGTAGGCTACACCTTC. As protein: CASTSLPPGGVGYTF.

This rearrangement joins TRBV7-2 to TRBJ2-7; tentative D call: TRBD2 (6 bases). Germline V lookup: CDR1 SGHTA, CDR2 FQGNSA. V lost 5 bases, J lost 5 bases, and 7 bases lay in between. The CDR3 has 11 residues. CDR3 sequence: CASSTGDEQYF. The CDR3 DNA is TGTGCCAGCAGCACGGGGGACGAGCAGTACTTC.

V usage is TRBV28 and J usage is TRBJ1-1, with 7 bases that match TRBD1. The CDR3 consists of 16 residues. After removal of 5 bases from V and 1 base from J, the junction contained 10 bases not matched to a gene. Germline V gives CDR1 MDHEN, CDR2 SYDVKM. CDR3 residues: CASSPPRGTENTEAFF. The DNA of the CDR3 is TGTGCCAGCAGTCCCCCCCGCGGGACAGAGAACACTGAAGCTTTCTTT.

This chain links TRBV12-3 or TRBV12-4 with TRBJ2-1; D is ambiguous. Trimming removed 3 bases at V and 4 bases at J, with 7 bases between. The CDR3 is 13 residues long. The CDR3 here is CASSLSLYNEQFF. CDR3 coding DNA: TGTGCCAGCAGTTTGTCCCTATACAATGAGCAGTTCTTC.

The chain is built from TRBV6-5 and TRBJ2-7; tentatively, D is TRBD1 (6 bases). Germline lookup yields CDR1 MNHEY and CDR2 SVGAGI. V lost 8 bases to trimming and J lost 2 bases, with 13 bases between them. This CDR3 is 13 amino acids long. The CDR3 coding sequence is TGTGCCAGCGCGAACAGGGAAACCTACGAGCAGTACGTC. Amino acids: CASANRETYEQYV.

CDR3 protein: CASTGNTEAFF. In DNA, the CDR3 is TGTGCCTCAACAGGGAACACTGAAGCTTTCTTT. This chain links TRBV6-5 with TRBJ1-1; maybe TRBD1 (5 bases). The germline V gene has CDR1 MNHEY and CDR2 SVGAGI. V was pared by 11 bases and J by 1 base, with 8 bases between. The CDR3 totals 11 residues.

The chain uses TRBV19 and TRBJ1-5, with D perhaps matching TRBD1 (5 bases). This CDR3 spans 13 amino acids. The germline V gene has CDR1 LNHDA and CDR2 SQIVND (reference sequence). The germline V and J ends were trimmed by 5 bases and 7 bases, with 12 bases remaining between them. As DNA, the CDR3 is TGTGCCAGTAGTTGGGGGGTAAACCAGCCCCAGCATTTT. Its protein is CASSWGVNQPQHF.

The chain uses TRBV27 and TRBJ1-6; the D gene is possibly TRBD1 (5 bases). The CDR3 runs 14 residues. Germline CDR1 reads MNHEY; CDR2 reads SMNVEV (reference sequence). V was shortened by 6 bases and J by 7 bases, with 13 bases between the two germline ends. CDR3 protein: CASSPVWGNSPLHF. The CDR3 DNA follows: TGTGCCAGCAGCCCCGTGTGGGGCAATTCACCCCTCCACTTT.